This T cell receptor beta chain was identified in a study of cytomegalovirus exposure and HLA in healthy donors. V lost 0 bases and J 0 bases, leaving 6 bases between the germline ends. The CDR3 runs 14 residues. Germline CDR1 is SGHRS and CDR2 is YFSETQ. PCR employed 60 Vbeta and 13 Jbeta primers. Sequencing used immunoSEQ multiplex PCR; TCRdb keeps in-frame clones, though not all of them. The repertoire has roughly 71,000 clones, approximately 67% of them found once; the top ten carry about 3%. Sequencing used PBMCs. The rearrangement uses TRBV5-1 and TRBJ1-1, with D hard to call. The origin of this receptor is a man younger than 45 in good health and CMV-seronegative. This chain's CDR3 is CASSLGQMNTEAFF. The CDR3, as DNA: TGCGCCAGCAGCTTGGGGCAGATGAACACTGAAGCTTTCTTT.